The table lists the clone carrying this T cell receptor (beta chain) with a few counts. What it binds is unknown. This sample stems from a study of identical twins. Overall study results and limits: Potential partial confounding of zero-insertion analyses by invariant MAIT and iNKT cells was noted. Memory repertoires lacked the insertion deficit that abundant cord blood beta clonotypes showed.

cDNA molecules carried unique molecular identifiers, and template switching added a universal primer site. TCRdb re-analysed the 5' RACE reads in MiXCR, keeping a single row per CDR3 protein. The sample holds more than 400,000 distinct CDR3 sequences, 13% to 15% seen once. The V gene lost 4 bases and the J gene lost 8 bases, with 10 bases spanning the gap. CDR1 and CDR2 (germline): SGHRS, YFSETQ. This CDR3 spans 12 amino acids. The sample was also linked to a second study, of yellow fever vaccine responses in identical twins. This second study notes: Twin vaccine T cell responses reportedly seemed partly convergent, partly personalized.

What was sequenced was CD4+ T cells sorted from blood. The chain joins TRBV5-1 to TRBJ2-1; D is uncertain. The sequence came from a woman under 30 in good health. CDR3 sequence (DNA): TGCGCCAGCAGCCGGAGTGTTGATGAGCAGTTCTTC. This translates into CASSRSVDEQFF.